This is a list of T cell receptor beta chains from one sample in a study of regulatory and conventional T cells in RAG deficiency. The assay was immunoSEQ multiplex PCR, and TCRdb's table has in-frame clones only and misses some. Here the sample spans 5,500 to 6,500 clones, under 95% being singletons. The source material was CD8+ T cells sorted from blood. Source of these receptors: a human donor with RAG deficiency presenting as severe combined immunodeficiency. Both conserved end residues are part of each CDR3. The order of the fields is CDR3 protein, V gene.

CDR3 protein: CASSLGASTDTQYF
V gene: TRBV27

CDR3 protein: CASSPPGLEGETQYF
V gene: TRBV4-2

CDR3 protein: CASSSLAGVVYEQYF
V gene: TRBV27

CDR3 protein: CASSPPGDTQYF
V gene: TRBV27

CDR3 protein: CASSSSGQNTEAFF
V gene: TRBV7-6

CDR3 protein: CASSLTGEGETQYF
V gene: TRBV7-3

CDR3 protein: CASSLGRGETQYF
V gene: TRBV7-8

CDR3 protein: CASSPGTRYEQYF
V gene: TRBV5-1

CDR3 protein: CASSLGQGAYEQYF
V gene: TRBV7-6

CDR3 protein: CASTQGDTQYF
V gene: TRBV5-1

CDR3 protein: CASSPDRGLTEAFF
V gene: TRBV5-6

CDR3 protein: CASSKPGQDEQYF
V gene: TRBV13

CDR3 protein: CASSLRGGDDEQYF
V gene: TRBV7-9

CDR3 protein: CASSLGGQGYEQYF
V gene: TRBV7-9

CDR3 protein: CASSDPTGDLTDTQYF
V gene: TRBV9

CDR3 protein: CASTGTGRPAPDTQYF
V gene: TRBV7-9

CDR3 protein: CASSLGAVYSNQPQHF
V gene: TRBV7-2

CDR3 protein: CASRDRGGDTQYF
V gene: TRBV9

CDR3 protein: CASSFDPGQETQYF
V gene: TRBV7-8

CDR3 protein: CASSDENTDTQYF
V gene: TRBV10-1

CDR3 protein: CASRTGSYNEQFF
V gene: TRBV27

CDR3 protein: CATRGGDTQYF
V gene: TRBV15

CDR3 protein: CASSSTLKTGTEAQYF
V gene: TRBV7-9

CDR3 protein: CASSERGQGYYEQYF
V gene: TRBV27

CDR3 protein: CATSKEGQGSYNEQFF
V gene: TRBV15

CDR3 protein: CASGGGSYNEQFF
V gene: TRBV9

CDR3 protein: CSVLAANYGYTF
V gene: TRBV29-1

CDR3 protein: CASGTSYEQYF
V gene: TRBV6-1

CDR3 protein: CATSPDRTSSYEQYF
V gene: TRBV15

CDR3 protein: CASSVGARTSETQYF
V gene: TRBV9

CDR3 protein: CASSSLGTAREQYF
V gene: TRBV27

CDR3 protein: CASSVGTGITEAFF
V gene: TRBV9

CDR3 protein: CASSLQGRETQYF
V gene: TRBV28

CDR3 protein: CASSYSTGSEQYF
V gene: TRBV6-5

CDR3 protein: CSATPYAPQYF
V gene: TRBV20-1

CDR3 protein: CASSLDTSTDTQYF
V gene: TRBV5-6